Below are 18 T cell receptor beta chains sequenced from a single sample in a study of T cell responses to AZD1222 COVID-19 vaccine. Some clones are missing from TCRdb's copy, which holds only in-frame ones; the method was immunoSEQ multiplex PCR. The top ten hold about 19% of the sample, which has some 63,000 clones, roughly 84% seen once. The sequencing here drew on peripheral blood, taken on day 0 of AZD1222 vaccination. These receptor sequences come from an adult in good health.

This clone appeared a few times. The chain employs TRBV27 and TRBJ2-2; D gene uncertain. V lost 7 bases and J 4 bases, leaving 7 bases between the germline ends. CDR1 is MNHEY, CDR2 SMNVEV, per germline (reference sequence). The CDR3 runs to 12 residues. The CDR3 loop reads CASKRLTGELFF. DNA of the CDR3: TGTGCCAGCAAAAGACTCACCGGGGAGCTGTTTTTT.

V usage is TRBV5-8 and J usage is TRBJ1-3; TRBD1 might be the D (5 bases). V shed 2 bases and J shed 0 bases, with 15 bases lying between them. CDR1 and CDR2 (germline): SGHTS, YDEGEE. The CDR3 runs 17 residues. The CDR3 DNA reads TGTGCCAGCAGCTTCGGTGGAGGGACTTACTCTGGAAACACCATATATTTT. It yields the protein CASSFGGGTYSGNTIYF.

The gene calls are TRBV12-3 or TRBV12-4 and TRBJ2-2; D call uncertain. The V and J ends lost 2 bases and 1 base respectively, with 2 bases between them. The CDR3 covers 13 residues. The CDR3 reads CASSLQNTGELFF. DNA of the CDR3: TGTGCCAGCAGTTTACAGAACACCGGGGAGCTGTTTTTT.

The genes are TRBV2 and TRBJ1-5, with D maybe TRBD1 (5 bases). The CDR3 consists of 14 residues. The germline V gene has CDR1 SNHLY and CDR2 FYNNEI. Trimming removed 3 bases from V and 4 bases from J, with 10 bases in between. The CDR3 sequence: CASSDTTENQPQHF. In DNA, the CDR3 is TGTGCCAGCAGTGACACGACAGAGAATCAGCCCCAGCATTTT.

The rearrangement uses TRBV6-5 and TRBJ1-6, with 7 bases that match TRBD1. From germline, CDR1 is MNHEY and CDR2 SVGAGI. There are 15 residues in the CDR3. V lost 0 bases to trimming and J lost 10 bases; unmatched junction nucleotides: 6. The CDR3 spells CASSYSRQGSSPLHF. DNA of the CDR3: TGTGCCAGCAGTTACTCGAGACAGGGATCCTCACCCCTCCACTTT.

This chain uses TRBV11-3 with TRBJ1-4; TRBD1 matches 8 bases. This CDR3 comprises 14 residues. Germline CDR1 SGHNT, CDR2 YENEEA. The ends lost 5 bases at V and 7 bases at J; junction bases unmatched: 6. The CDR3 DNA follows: TGTGCCAGCAGCCCCAGGGGGCAGGGTGAAAAACTGTTTTTT. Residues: CASSPRGQGEKLFF.

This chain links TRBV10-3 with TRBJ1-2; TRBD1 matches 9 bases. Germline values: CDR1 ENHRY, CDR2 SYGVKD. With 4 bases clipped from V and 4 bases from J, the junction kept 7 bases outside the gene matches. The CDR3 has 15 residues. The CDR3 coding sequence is TGTGCCATCAGTGGTTCGGGACAGGGCGGCTATGGCTACACCTTC. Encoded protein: CAISGSGQGGYGYTF.

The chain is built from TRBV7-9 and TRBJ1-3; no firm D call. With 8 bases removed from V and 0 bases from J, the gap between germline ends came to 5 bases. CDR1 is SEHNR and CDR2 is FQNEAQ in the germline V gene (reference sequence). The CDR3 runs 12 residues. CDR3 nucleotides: TGTGCCAGCGGACTCTCTGGAAACACCATATATTTT. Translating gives CASGLSGNTIYF.

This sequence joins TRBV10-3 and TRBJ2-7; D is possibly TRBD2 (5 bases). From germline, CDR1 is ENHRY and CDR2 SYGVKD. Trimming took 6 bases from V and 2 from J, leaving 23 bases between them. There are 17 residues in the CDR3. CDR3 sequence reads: CAIRKGLRERLTYEQYF. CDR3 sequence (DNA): TGTGCCATCAGAAAAGGGTTAAGGGAGCGCCTCACCTACGAGCAGTACTTC.

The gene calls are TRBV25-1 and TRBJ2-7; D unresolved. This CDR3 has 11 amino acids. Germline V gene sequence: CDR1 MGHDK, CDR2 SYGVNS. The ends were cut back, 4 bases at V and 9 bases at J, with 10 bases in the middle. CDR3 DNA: TGTGCCAGCAGTGTGTACTGGAGGCAGTACTTC. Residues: CASSVYWRQYF.

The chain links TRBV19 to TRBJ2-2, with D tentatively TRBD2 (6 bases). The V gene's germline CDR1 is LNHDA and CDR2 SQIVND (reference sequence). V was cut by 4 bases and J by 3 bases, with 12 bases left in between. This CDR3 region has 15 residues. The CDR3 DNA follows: TGTGCCAGTAGTAAATCGGGACTGTACACCGGGGAGCTGTTTTTT. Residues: CASSKSGLYTGELFF.

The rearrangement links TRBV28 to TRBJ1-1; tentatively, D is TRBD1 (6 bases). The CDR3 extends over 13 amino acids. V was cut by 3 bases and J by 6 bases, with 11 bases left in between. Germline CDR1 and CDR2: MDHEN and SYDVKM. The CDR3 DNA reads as TGTGCCAGCAGTTTGCGGGGGCAGGCTGAAGCTTTCTTT. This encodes CASSLRGQAEAFF. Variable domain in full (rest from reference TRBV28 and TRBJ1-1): DVKVTQSSRYLVKRTGEKVFLECVQDMDHENMFWYRQDPGLGLRLIYFSYDVKMKEKGDIPEGYSVSREKKERFSLILESASTNQTSMYLCASSLRGQAEAFFGQGTRLTVV.

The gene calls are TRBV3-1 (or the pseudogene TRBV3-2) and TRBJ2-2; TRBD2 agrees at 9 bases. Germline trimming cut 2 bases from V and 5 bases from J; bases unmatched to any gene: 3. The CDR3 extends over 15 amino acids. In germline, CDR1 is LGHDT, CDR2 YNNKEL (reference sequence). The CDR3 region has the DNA TGTGCCAGCAGCCAATTAGCGGGAGCTACCGGGGAGCTGTTTTTT. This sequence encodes CASSQLAGATGELFF.

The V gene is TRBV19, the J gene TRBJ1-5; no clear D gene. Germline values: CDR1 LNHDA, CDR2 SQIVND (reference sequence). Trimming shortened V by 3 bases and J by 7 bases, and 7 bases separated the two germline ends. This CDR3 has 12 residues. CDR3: CASSMGYQPQHF. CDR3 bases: TGTGCCAGTAGTATGGGGTACCAGCCCCAGCATTTT. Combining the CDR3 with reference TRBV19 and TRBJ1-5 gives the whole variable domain DGGITQSPKYLFRKEGQNVTLSCEQNLNHDAMYWYRQDPGQGLRLIYYSQIVNDFQKGDIAEGYSVSREKKESFPLTVTSAQKNPTAFYLCASSMGYQPQHFGDGTRLSIL.

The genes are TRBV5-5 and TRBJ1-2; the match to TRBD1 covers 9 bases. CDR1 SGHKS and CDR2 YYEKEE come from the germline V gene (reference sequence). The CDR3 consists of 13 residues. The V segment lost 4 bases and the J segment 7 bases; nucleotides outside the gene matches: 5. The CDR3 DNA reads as TGTGCCAGCAGCCGGGGACAGGGCGGTGGCTACACCTTC. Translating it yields CASSRGQGGGYTF.

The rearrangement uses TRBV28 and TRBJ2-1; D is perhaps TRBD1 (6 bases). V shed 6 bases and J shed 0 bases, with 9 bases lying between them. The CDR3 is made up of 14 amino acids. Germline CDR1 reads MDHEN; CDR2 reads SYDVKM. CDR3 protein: CASSEQGSYNEQFF. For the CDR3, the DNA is TGTGCCAGCAGCGAACAGGGCTCCTACAATGAGCAGTTCTTC.

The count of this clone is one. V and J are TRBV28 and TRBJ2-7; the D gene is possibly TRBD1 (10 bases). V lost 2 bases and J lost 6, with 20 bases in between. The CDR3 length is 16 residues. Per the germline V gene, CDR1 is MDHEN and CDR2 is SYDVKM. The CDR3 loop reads CASSLSGGTGDSEQYF. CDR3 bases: TGTGCCAGCAGTTTAAGCGGGGGGACAGGGGATTCCGAGCAGTACTTC. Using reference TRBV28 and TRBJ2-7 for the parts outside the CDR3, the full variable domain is DVKVTQSSRYLVKRTGEKVFLECVQDMDHENMFWYRQDPGLGLRLIYFSYDVKMKEKGDIPEGYSVSREKKERFSLILESASTNQTSMYLCASSLSGGTGDSEQYFGPGTRLTVT.

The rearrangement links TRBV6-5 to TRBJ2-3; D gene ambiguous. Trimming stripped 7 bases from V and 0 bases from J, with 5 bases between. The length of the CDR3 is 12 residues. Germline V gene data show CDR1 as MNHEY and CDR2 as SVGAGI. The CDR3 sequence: CASMTSTDTQYF. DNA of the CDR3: TGTGCCAGCATGACTAGCACAGATACGCAGTATTTT.